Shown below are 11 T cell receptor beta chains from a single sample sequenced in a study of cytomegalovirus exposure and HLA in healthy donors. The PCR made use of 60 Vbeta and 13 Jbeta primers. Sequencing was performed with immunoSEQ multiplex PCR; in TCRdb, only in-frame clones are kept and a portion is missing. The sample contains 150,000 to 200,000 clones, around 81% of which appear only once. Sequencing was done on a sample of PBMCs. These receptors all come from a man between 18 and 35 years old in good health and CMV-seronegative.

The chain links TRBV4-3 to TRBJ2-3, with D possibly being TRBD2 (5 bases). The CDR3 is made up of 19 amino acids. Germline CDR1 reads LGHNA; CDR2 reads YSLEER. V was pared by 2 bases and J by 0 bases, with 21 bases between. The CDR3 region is CASSQQSREHDSSTDTQYF. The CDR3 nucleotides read TGCGCCAGCAGCCAACAATCGAGGGAACATGATTCTAGCACAGATACGCAGTATTTT.

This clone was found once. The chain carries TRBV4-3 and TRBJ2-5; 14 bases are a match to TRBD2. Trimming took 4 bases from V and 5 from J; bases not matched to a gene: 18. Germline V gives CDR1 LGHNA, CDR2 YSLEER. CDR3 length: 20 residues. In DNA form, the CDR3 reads TGCGCCAGCAGCCGCATCCTCAGTGGTGGACTAGCGGGAGGCGGGGAGACCCAGTACTTC. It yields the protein CASSRILSGGLAGGGETQYF.

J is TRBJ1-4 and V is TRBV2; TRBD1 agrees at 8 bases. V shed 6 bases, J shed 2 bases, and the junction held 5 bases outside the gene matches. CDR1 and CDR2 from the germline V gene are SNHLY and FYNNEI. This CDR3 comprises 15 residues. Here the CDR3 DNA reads TGTGCCAGCAGAAAGACAGGGGTTACTAATGAAAAACTGTTTTTT. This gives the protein CASRKTGVTNEKLFF.

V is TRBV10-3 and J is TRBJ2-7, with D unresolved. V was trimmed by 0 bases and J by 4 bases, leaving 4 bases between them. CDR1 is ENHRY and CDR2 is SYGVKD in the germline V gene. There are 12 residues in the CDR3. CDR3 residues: CAISESAYEQYF. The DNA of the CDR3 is TGTGCCATCAGTGAGTCAGCTTACGAGCAGTACTTC.

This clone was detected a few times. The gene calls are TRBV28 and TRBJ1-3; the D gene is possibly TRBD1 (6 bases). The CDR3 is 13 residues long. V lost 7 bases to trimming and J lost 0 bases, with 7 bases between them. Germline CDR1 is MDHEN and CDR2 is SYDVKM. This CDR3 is CASIQGSGNTIYF. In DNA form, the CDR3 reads TGTGCCAGCATACAGGGCTCTGGAAACACCATATATTTT.

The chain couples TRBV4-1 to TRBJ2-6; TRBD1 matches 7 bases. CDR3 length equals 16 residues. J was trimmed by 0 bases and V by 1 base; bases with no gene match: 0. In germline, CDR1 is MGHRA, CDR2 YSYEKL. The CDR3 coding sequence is TGCGCCAGCAGCCAAGGACAGGGCTCTGGGGCCAACGTCCTGACTTTC. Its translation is CASSQGQGSGANVLTF.

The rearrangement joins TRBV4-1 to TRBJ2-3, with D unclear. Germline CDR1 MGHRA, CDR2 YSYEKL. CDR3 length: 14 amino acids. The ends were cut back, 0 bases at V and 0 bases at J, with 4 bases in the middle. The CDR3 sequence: CASSQDRSTDTQYF. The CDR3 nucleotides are TGCGCCAGCAGCCAAGATAGAAGCACAGATACGCAGTATTTT.

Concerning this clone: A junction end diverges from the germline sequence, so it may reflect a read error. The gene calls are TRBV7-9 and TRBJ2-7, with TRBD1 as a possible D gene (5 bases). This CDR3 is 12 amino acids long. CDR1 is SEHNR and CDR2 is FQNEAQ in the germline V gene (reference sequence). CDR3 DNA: TGTTCCAGCAGCCACGGACACTACGAGCAGTACTTC. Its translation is CSSSHGHYEQYF.

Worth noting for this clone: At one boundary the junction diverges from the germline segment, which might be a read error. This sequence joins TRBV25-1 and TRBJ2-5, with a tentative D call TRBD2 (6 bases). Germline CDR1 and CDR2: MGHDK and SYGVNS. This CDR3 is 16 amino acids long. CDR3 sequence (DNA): TGTGCAAGCAGTGTCATGGCGACTAGTCGAGGGGAGACCCAGTACTTC. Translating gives CASSVMATSRGETQYF.

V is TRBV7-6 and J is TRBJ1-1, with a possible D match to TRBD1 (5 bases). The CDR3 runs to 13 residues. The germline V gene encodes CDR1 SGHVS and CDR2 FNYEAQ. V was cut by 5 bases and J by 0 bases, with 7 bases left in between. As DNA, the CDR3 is TGTGCCAGCAGCCAAGGGGTGAACACTGAAGCTTTCTTT. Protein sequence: CASSQGVNTEAFF.

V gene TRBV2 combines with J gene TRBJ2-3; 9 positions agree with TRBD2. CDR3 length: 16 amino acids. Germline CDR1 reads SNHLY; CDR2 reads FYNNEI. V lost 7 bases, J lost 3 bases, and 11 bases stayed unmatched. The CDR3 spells CASTKNSAGGTDTQYF. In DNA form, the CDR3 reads TGTGCCAGCACCAAAAACTCTGCGGGGGGGACAGATACGCAGTATTTT.